These 19 T cell receptor beta chains came from one sample sequenced in a study of blood T cell repertoires in COVID-19. TCRdb keeps only in-frame clones here, not all; method: immunoSEQ multiplex PCR. The sample contains around 150,000 clones, approximately 84% of which appear only once. The sample was PBMCs or T cells enriched from blood (not recorded which). These receptors were obtained from a woman in her forties or fifties with acute COVID-19.

The gene calls are TRBV19 and TRBJ1-2, with TRBD1 identical over 7 bases. The CDR3 contains 18 residues. V lost 6 bases and J lost 6; bases outside the gene matches: 22. The germline gives CDR1 LNHDA, CDR2 SQIVND (reference sequence). The chain's CDR3 is CASRARDRAVAPTDGYTF. In nucleotides, the CDR3 is TGTGCCAGTAGGGCGAGAGACAGGGCGGTTGCTCCTACTGATGGCTACACCTTC. Full variable domain (outside the CDR3, taken from reference TRBV19 and TRBJ1-2): DGGITQSPKYLFRKEGQNVTLSCEQNLNHDAMYWYRQDPGQGLRLIYYSQIVNDFQKGDIAEGYSVSREKKESFPLTVTSAQKNPTAFYLCASRARDRAVAPTDGYTFGSGTRLTVV.

The rearrangement links TRBV6-5 to TRBJ2-1; TRBD2 might be the D (6 bases). The germline V gene has CDR1 MNHEY and CDR2 SVGAGI. Trimming cost V 6 bases and J 10 bases, with 16 bases left between them. CDR3 length equals 13 residues. CDR3 in amino acids: CASSPDRGTEQFF. The CDR3 nucleotides are TGTGCCAGCAGCCCGGACCGCGGGACGGAGCAGTTCTTC.

The genes are TRBV19 and TRBJ1-5; weak D call: TRBD1 (5 bases). The CDR3 contains 13 residues. Germline CDR1 is LNHDA and CDR2 is SQIVND (reference sequence). Between the trimmed V and J ends, which lost 10 bases and 16 bases, there was a span of 26 bases. CDR3 sequence: CATGVVAGRDIHF. The CDR3 bases are TGTGCCACCGGAGTGGTGGCGGGGCGTGATATACATTTT.

The chain combines TRBV7-2 with TRBJ1-1; 7 bases fit TRBD1. V lost 5 bases and J lost 4; bases outside the gene matches: 7. Per the germline V gene, CDR1 is SGHTA and CDR2 is FQGNSA. The CDR3 is 14 residues long. CDR3 nucleotides: TGTGCCAGCAGCCCCCGGACAGGTCCCACTGAAGCTTTCTTT. This gives the protein CASSPRTGPTEAFF.

The V call is TRBV19, the J call TRBJ2-2; 9 bases are shared with TRBD1. After removal of 2 bases from V and 5 bases from J, the junction contained 6 bases not matched to a gene. CDR1 LNHDA and CDR2 SQIVND come from the germline V gene (reference sequence). CDR3 length: 16 residues. CDR3 sequence (DNA): TGTGCCAGTAGTATACCGGGACAGGGAAGAACCGGGGAGCTGTTTTTT. Amino acids: CASSIPGQGRTGELFF.

This chain connects TRBV12-3 or TRBV12-4 to TRBJ1-5; perhaps TRBD1 as D (6 bases). Trimming stripped 5 bases from V and 6 bases from J, with 11 bases between. The CDR3 is 13 residues long. The CDR3 bases are TGTGCCAGCAGTGGGGAGGGGGGTCAGCCCCAGCATTTT. Its protein product is CASSGEGGQPQHF.

V and J are TRBV5-4 and TRBJ2-1, with 9 bases aligning to TRBD2. The germline V gene has CDR1 SGHNT and CDR2 YYREEE (reference sequence). CDR3 length: 17 residues. J gave up 6 bases and V 4 bases, and 14 bases lay outside the gene matches. This chain's CDR3 is CASSAPPGLAPSNEQFF. The CDR3, as DNA: TGTGCCAGCAGCGCACCTCCGGGACTAGCCCCCTCCAATGAGCAGTTCTTC.

The J gene is TRBJ2-1, the V gene TRBV12-3 or TRBV12-4; possible D gene TRBD2, 6 bases. The CDR3 has 13 amino acids. The DNA of the CDR3 is TGTGCACTCGGGGGTCTTAATGCAAATGAGCAGTTCTTC. The encoded protein is CALGGLNANEQFF.

This sequence joins TRBV9 and TRBJ1-2; 11 bases align to TRBD1. Germline CDR1 and CDR2: SGDLS and YYNGEE. The CDR3 contains 18 residues. The V and J ends lost 4 bases and 0 bases, in that order; junction bases with no gene match: 11. Here the CDR3 DNA reads TGTGCCAGCAGCCCCCGAGGGACAGGGGGATCAGCTAACTATGGCTACACCTTC. Amino acid sequence: CASSPRGTGGSANYGYTF. The full variable domain, with the rest looked up from reference TRBV9 and TRBJ1-2, is DSGVTQTPKHLITATGQRVTLRCSPRSGDLSVYWYQQSLDQGLQFLIQYYNGEERAKGNILERFSAQQFPDLHSELNLSSLELGDSALYFCASSPRGTGGSANYGYTFGSGTRLTVV.

The gene calls are TRBV6-5 and TRBJ1-2; weak D call: TRBD1 (6 bases). The CDR3 contains 14 residues. Deletions cut 6 bases from V and 4 bases from J, with 15 bases between. In germline, CDR1 is MNHEY, CDR2 SVGAGI. The CDR3 sequence is CASSPRTVLYGYTF. In nucleotides, the CDR3 is TGTGCCAGCAGCCCCCGGACAGTTCTCTATGGCTACACCTTC.

This clone was picked up a small number of times. The chain uses TRBV9 and TRBJ2-3, with 10 bases aligning to TRBD2. V was clipped by 0 bases and J by 4 bases; unmatched bases: 5. The germline gives CDR1 SGDLS, CDR2 YYNGEE. CDR3 length equals 16 residues. The CDR3 region is CASSVAGLAGADTQYF. In DNA, the CDR3 is TGTGCCAGCAGCGTAGCGGGGCTAGCGGGAGCAGATACGCAGTATTTT.

This clone was recorded only once. The chain combines TRBV25-1 with TRBJ2-5, with 16 bases aligning to TRBD2. The CDR3 consists of 17 residues. Germline CDR1 is MGHDK and CDR2 is SYGVNS. V shed 4 bases, J shed 1 base, and the junction held 3 bases outside the gene matches. CDR3 DNA: TGTGCCAGCAGTGTGGGGACTAGCGGGAGGGCCCAAGAGACCCAGTACTTC. Translated: CASSVGTSGRAQETQYF.

V usage is TRBV19 and J usage is TRBJ1-2; D perhaps matches TRBD1 (5 bases). Germline loops: CDR1 LNHDA, CDR2 SQIVND (reference sequence). This CDR3 has 15 residues. Trimming shortened V by 2 bases and J by 6 bases, and 16 bases separated the two germline ends. CDR3 DNA: TGTGCCAGTAGTATACAGGGTTATAGGAAGGATGGCTACACCTTC. Protein product: CASSIQGYRKDGYTF.

V gene TRBV3-1 (or the pseudogene TRBV3-2) combines with J gene TRBJ2-1; no definite D call. CDR1 LGHDT and CDR2 YNNKEL come from the germline V gene (reference sequence). Deletions cut 4 bases from V and 5 bases from J, with 12 bases between. This CDR3 has 14 residues. CDR3 in DNA: TGTGCCAGCAGCCCCACCGCAGGTCACAATGAGCAGTTCTTC. Translated, it gives CASSPTAGHNEQFF.

The chain couples TRBV30 to TRBJ1-5; the D gene is possibly TRBD1 (6 bases). Germline CDR1 is GTSNPN and CDR2 is SVGIG (reference sequence). V dropped 2 bases and J dropped 1 base, with 12 bases sitting between them. The CDR3 is made up of 15 amino acids. For the CDR3, the DNA is TGTGCCTGGAGTTTGGGGGCATGGAGCAATCAGCCCCAGCATTTT. Its protein product is CAWSLGAWSNQPQHF.

This clone was seen at least ten times. J is TRBJ2-1 and V is TRBV6-5, with 9 positions matching TRBD2. This CDR3 has 12 amino acids. The V and J ends lost 8 bases and 13 bases, in that order; junction bases with no gene match: 9. Germline loops: CDR1 MNHEY, CDR2 SVGAGI. The CDR3 reads CASEDSGLAQFF. The CDR3 DNA reads as TGTGCCAGCGAGGACTCGGGACTAGCTCAGTTCTTC.

The V call is TRBV5-1, the J call TRBJ1-6; no reliable D call. The V end lost 0 bases, the J end lost 5 bases, and 6 bases lay between the germline ends. The CDR3 is made up of 14 amino acids. Germline-derived CDR1 and CDR2 are SGHRS and YFSETQ. CDR3 protein: CASSLGQNNSPLHF. The CDR3 nucleotides are TGCGCCAGCAGCTTGGGGCAGAATAATTCACCCCTCCACTTT.

Only one count was recorded for this clone. The genes are TRBV5-5 and TRBJ2-5; D is unresolved. Germline assignment: CDR1 SGHKS and CDR2 YYEKEE (reference sequence). Trimming removed 0 bases at V and 2 bases at J, with 5 bases between. This CDR3 has 13 residues. In DNA, the CDR3 is TGTGCCAGCAGCTTGGCTATACAAGAGACCCAGTACTTC. It translates to CASSLAIQETQYF.

J is TRBJ2-7 and V is TRBV29-1; the match to TRBD2 covers 12 bases. In germline, CDR1 is SQVTM, CDR2 ANQGSEA. The CDR3 length is 14 residues. Losses at the gene ends were 5 bases for V and 6 bases for J; bases not matched to a gene: 8. CDR3 protein: CSVRLAGVTIEQYF. In DNA, the CDR3 is TGCAGCGTTAGACTAGCGGGAGTAACTATCGAGCAGTACTTC.